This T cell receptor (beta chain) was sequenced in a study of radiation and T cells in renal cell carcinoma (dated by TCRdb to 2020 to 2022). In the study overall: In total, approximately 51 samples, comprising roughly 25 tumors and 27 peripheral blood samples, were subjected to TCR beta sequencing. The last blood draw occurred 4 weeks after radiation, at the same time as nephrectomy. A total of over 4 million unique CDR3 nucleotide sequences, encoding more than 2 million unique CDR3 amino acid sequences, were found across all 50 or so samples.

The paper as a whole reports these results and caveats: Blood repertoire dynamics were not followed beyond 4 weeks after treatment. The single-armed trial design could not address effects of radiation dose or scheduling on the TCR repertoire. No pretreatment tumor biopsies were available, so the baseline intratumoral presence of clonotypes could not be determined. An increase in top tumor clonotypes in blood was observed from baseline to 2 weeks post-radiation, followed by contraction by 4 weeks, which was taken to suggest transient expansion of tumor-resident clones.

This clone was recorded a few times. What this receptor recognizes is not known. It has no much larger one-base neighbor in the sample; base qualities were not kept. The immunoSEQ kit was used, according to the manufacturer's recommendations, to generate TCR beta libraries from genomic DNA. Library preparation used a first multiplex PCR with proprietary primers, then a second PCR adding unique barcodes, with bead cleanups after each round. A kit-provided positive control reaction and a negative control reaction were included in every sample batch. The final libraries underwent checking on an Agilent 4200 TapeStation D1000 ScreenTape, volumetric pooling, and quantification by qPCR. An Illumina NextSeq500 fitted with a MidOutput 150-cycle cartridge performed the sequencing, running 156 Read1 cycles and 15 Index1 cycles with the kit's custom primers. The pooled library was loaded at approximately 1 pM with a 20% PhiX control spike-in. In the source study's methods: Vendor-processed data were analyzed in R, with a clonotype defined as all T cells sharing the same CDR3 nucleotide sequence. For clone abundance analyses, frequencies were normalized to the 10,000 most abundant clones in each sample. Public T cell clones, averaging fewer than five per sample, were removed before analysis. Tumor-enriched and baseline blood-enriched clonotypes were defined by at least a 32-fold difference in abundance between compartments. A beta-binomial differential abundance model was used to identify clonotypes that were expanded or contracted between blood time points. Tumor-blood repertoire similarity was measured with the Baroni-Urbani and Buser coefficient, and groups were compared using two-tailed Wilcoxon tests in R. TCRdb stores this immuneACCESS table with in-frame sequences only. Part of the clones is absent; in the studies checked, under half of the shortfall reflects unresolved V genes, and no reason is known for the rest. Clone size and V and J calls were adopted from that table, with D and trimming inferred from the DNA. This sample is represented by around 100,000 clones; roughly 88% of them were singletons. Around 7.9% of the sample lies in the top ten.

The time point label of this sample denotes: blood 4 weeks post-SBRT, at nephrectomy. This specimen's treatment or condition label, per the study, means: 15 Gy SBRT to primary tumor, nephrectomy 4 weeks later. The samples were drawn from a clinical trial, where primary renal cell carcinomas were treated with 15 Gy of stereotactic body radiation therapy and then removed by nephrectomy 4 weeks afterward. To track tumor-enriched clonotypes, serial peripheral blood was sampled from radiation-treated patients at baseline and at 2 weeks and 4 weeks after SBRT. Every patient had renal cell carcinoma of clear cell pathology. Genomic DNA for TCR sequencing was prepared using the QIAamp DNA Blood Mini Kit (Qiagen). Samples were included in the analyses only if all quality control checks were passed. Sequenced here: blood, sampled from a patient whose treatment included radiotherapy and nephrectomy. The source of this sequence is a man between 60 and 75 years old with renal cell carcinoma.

Here the CDR3 is given as CASSETGPRQYF. The sequenced DNA: TGCGCCAGCAGTGAGACTGGACCCCGGCAGTACTTC. The rearrangement joined TRBV10-1 to TRBJ2-7; the D gene identity is not certain. At the junction V is shortened by 2 bases and J by 9 bases, with 11 bases in between. Looking up the germline V gene (reference sequence) yields CDR1 WNHNN and CDR2 SYGVQD. The CDR3 contains 12 residues, cysteine and phenylalanine counted. CDR3 DNA is the only sequence kept; it has 36 bases, read in frame from the first base.